This T cell receptor (beta chain) was sequenced in a study of blood T cells in healthy people across ages. Many counts were recorded for this clonotype. Combining a sample-barcoded 5' primer with a J-beta primer mix, a second PCR ran for roughly 6 to 12 cycles. Each CDR3 protein gets one entry after TCRdb re-called the 5' RACE reads with MiXCR. Here the sample spans over 950,000 distinct CDR3 sequences, roughly 50% being singletons. This receptor was obtained from a woman in her fifties or sixties in good health. Sequencing was done on a sample of blood.

The CDR3 here is CASSPGGNEQFF. CDR3 nucleotide sequence: TGTGCCAGCAGCCCGGGGGGTAATGAGCAGTTCTTC. V usage is TRBV7-2 and J usage is TRBJ2-1; 7 bases fit TRBD2. With V trimmed by 5 bases and J by 7 bases, 2 bases remained unmatched. The CDR3 loop spans 12 amino acids. Germline CDR1 SGHTA, CDR2 FQGNSA.